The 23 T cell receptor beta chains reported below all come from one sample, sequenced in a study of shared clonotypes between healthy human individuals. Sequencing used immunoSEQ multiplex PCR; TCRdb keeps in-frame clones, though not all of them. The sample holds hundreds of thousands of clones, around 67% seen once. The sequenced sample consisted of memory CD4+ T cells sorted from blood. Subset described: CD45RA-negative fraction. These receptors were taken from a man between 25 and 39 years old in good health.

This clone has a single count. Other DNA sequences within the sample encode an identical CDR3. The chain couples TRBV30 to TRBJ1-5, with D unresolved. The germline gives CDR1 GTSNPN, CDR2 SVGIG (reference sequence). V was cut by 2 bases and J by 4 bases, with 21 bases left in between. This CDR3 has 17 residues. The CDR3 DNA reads TGTGCCTGGAGTAACCAAGACCTCTACTATGGTAATCAGCCCCAGCATTTT. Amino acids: CAWSNQDLYYGNQPQHF.

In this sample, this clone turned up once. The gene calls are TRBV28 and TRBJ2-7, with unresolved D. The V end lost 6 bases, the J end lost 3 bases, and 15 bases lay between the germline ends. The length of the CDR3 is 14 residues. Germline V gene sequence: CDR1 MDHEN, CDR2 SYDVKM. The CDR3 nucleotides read TGTGCCAGCAGGAAACCTGCGCCGAACTACGAGCAGTACTTC. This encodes CASRKPAPNYEQYF.

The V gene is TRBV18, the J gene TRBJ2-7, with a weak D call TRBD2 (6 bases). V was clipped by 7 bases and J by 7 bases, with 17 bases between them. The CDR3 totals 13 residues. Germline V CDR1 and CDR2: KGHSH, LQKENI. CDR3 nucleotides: TGTGCCAGCTTACCGGGACTCTCAGGGGAGCAGTACTTC. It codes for CASLPGLSGEQYF.

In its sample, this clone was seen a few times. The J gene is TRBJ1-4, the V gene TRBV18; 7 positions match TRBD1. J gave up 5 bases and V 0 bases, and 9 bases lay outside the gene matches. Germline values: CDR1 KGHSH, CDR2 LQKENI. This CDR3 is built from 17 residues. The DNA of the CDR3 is TGTGCCAGCTCACCACCGAGGACAGGCCTACGGAATGAAAAACTGTTTTTT. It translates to CASSPPRTGLRNEKLFF. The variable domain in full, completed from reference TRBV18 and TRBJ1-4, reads NAGVMQNPRHLVRRRGQEARLRCSPMKGHSHVYWYRQLPEEGLKFMVYLQKENIIDESGMPKERFSAEFPKEGPSILRIQQVVRGDSAAYFCASSPPRTGLRNEKLFFGSGTQLSVL.

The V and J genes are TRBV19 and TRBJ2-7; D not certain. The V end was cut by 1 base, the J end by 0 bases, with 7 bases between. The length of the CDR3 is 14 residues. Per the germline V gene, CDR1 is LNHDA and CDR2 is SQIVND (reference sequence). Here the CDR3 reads CASSIGRSSYEQYF. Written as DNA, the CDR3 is TGTGCCAGTAGTATAGGCAGGAGCTCCTACGAGCAGTACTTC.

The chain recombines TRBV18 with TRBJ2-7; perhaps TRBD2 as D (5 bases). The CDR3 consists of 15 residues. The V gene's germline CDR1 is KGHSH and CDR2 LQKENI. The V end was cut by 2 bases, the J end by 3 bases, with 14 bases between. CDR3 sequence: CASSPGSTGYYEQYF. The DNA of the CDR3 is TGTGCCAGCTCACCAGGGAGTACGGGATACTACGAGCAGTACTTC.

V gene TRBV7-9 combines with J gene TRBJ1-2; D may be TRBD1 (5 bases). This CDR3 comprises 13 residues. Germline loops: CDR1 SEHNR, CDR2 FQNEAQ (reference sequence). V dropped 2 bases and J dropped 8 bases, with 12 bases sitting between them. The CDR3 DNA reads TGTGCCAGCAGCTTAACAGGTTTTAAAGGCTACACCTTC. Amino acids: CASSLTGFKGYTF. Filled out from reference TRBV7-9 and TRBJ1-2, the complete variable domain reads DTGVSQNPRHKITKRGQNVTFRCDPISEHNRLYWYRQTLGQGPEFLTYFQNEAQLEKSRLLSDRFSAERPKGSFSTLEIQRTEQGDSAMYLCASSLTGFKGYTFGSGTRLTVV.

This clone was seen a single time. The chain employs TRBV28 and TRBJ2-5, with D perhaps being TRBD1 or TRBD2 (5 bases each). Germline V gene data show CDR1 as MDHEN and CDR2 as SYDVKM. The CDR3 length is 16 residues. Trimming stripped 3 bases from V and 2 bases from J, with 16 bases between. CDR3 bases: TGTGCCAGCAGTTTTCCGGGCAGGGAGATACAAGAGACCCAGTACTTC. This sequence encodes CASSFPGREIQETQYF.

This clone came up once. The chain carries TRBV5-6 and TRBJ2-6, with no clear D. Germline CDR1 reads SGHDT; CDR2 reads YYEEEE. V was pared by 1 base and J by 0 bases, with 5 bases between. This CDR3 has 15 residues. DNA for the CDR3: TGTGCCAGCAGCTTGTCCAGCTCTGGGGCCAACGTCCTGACTTTC. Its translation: CASSLSSSGANVLTF.

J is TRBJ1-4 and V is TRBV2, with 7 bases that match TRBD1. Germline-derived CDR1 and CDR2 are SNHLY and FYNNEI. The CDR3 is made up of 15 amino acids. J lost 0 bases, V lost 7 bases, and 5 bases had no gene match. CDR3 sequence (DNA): TGTGCCAGCACCACAGGGGATACAACTAATGAAAAACTGTTTTTT. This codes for CASTTGDTTNEKLFF.

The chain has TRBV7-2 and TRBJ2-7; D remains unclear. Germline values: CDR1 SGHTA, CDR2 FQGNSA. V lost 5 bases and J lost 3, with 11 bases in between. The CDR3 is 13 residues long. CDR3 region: CASSPDGFYEQYF. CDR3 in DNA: TGTGCCAGCAGCCCGGACGGGTTCTACGAGCAGTACTTC.

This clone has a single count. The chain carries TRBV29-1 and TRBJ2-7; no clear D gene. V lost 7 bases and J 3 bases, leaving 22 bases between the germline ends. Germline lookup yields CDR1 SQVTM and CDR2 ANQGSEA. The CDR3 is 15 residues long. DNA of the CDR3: TGCAGCGCCAAGAAAGGTATAGAAGCAGACTACGAGCAGTACTTC. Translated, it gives CSAKKGIEADYEQYF.

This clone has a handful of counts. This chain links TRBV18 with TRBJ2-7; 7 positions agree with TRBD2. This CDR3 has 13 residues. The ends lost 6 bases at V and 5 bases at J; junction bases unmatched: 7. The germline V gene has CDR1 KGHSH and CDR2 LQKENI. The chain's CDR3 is CASSPGGAHEQYF. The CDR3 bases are TGTGCCAGCTCCCCGGGGGGAGCACACGAGCAGTACTTC.

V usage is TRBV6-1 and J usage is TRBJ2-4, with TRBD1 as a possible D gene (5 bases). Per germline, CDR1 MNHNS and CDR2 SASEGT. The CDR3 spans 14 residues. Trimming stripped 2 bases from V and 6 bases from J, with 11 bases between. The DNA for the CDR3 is TGTGCCAGCAGTGAAAGGGCAGGGTCAAACATTCAGTACTTC. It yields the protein CASSERAGSNIQYF.

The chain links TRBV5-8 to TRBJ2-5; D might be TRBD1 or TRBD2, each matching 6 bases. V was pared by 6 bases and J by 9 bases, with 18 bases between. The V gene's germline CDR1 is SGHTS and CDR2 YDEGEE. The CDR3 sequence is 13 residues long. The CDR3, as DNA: TGTGCCAGCAACTATCCGGGAAGGGGGGCCCAGTACTTC. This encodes CASNYPGRGAQYF.

CDR3 sequence (DNA): TGTGCCAGCAGGCCGGACACGAACACTGAAGCTTTCTTT. It translates to CASRPDTNTEAFF. The genes are TRBV2 and TRBJ1-1; perhaps TRBD1 as D (5 bases). V lost 6 bases to trimming and J lost 1 base, with 9 bases between them. Germline V gives CDR1 SNHLY, CDR2 FYNNEI. The CDR3 runs 13 residues. The whole variable domain, filled in from reference TRBV2 and TRBJ1-1, reads EPEVTQTPSHQVTQMGQEVILRCVPISNHLYFYWYRQILGQKVEFLVSFYNNEISEKSEIFDDQFSVERPDGSNFTLKIRSTKLEDSAMYFCASRPDTNTEAFFGQGTRLTVV.

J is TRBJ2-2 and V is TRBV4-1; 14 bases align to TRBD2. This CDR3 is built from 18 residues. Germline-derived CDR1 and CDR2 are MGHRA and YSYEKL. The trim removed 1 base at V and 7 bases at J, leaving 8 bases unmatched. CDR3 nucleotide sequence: TGCGCCAGCAGCCAAGGGGGACTAGCGGGAGTAGGAGTCGGGGAGCTGTTTTTT. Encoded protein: CASSQGGLAGVGVGELFF.

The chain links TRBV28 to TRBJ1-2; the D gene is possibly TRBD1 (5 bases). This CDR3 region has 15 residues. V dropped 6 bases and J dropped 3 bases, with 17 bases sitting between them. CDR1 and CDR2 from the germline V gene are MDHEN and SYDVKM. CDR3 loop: CASRKGHLRDYGYTF. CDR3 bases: TGTGCCAGCAGAAAAGGACACCTCAGAGACTATGGCTACACCTTC.

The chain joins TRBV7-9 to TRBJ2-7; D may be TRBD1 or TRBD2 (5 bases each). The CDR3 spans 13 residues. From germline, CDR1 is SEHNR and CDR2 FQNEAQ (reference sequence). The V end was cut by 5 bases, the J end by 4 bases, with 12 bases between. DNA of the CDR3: TGTGCCAGCAGCCTACCGGGACCTTACGAGCAGTACTTC. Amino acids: CASSLPGPYEQYF.

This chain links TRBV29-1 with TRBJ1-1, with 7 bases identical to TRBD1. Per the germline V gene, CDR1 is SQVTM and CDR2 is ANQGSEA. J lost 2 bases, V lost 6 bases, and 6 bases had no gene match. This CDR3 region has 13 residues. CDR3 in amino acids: CSVGTDPNTEAFF. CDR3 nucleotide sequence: TGCAGCGTGGGGACAGACCCAAACACTGAAGCTTTCTTT.

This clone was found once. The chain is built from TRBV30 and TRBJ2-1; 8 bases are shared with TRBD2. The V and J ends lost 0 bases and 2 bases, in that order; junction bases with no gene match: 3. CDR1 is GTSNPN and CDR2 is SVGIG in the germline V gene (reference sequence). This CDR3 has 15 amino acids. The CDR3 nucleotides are TGTGCCTGGAGTGTAACTAGCGGCGCCTACAATGAGCAGTTCTTC. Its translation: CAWSVTSGAYNEQFF.

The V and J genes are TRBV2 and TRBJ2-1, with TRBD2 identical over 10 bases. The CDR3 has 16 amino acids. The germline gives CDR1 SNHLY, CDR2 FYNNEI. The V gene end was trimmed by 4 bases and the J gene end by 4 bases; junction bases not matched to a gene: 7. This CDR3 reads CASSGVSGRRYNEQFF. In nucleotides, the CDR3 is TGTGCCAGCAGTGGGGTTAGCGGGAGGAGATACAATGAGCAGTTCTTC.

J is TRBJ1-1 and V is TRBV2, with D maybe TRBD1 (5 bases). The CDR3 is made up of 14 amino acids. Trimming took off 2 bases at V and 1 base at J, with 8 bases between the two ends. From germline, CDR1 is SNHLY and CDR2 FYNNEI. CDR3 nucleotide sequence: TGTGCCAGCAGTGAACAGGGCCCGAACACTGAAGCTTTCTTT. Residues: CASSEQGPNTEAFF.